This T cell receptor (beta chain) was sequenced for a study of response to subunit inactivated influenza vaccine. Study results and limitations: There was a suggestion from the authors that each seasonal influenza vaccination recruits few new T cells.

This clonotype was seen repeatedly, ten times or more. Antigen unknown. From the RT-PCR reads, TCRdb called clonotypes with MiXCR, one entry per CDR3 protein. The sample yields about 180,000 distinct CDR3 sequences, about 9.3% seen once. The CDR3 is 16 residues long. The ends were cut back, 1 base at V and 2 bases at J, with 15 bases in the middle. Germline V gene data show CDR1 as SEHNR and CDR2 as FQNEAQ (reference sequence). Sequencing used non-naive T cells sorted from PBMCs, obtained on the day of vaccination. The clonotype comes from a man aged 50 to 59 who received an inactivated influenza vaccine. V is TRBV7-9 and J is TRBJ2-7, with D possibly called TRBD1 or TRBD2 (5 bases each). The CDR3 loop reads CASSLGARDGAYEQYF. The CDR3 region has the DNA TGTGCCAGCAGCTTAGGGGCCCGGGACGGAGCCTACGAGCAGTACTTC.